The TCR delta chain under discussion was sequenced for a study of gamma-delta chains in newborns, infants, children. In the study overall: Microbial exposure reportedly drives polyclonal innate γδ T cell expansion after birth.

The germline V and J ends were trimmed by 3 bases and 0 bases, with 17 bases remaining between them. CDR1 and CDR2 from the germline V gene are TSWWSYY and QGS. This CDR3 has 17 residues. TCRdb re-called the reads using CATT. The profile shows over 3,500 delta-chain clones, less than 40% of them singletons. In its sample, this clone is medium-sized. The chain uses TRDV1 and TRDJ1; D might be TRDD2 (6 bases). The receptor's source is a child who received the measles vaccine. The material sequenced was blood. This CDR3 reads CALGDGLPRGHTDKLIF. The CDR3 nucleotides are TGTGCTCTTGGGGACGGTCTTCCTCGGGGACACACCGATAAACTCATCTTT.